Listed below are T cell receptor beta chains from one sample, sequenced in a study of monozygotic twins with cystic fibrosis. TCRdb's copy holds only in-frame clones and misses some; the assay was immunoSEQ multiplex PCR. The sample holds 25,000 or so clones, 90% seen once. What was sequenced was blood. These receptors came from a girl aged 2 to 10 with cystic fibrosis. Each CDR3 is given with its conserved first and last residue.

cdr3_aa j_call v_call
CASSDQGVEGYGYTF TRBJ1-2 TRBV9
CASNPVRGTLYGYTF TRBJ1-2 TRBV5-5
CASSQELRLGVGGDKNIQYF TRBJ2-4 TRBV4-3
CASSIGLYNEQFF TRBJ2-1 TRBV5-4
CASSKGSGGSAYEQYF TRBJ2-7 TRBV7-6
CAWMPGSHGELFF TRBJ2-2 TRBV30
CASSLDRRYEQYF TRBJ2-7 TRBV7-6
CASSYTAYEQYF TRBJ2-7 TRBV5-8
CATTISAGLNTEAFF TRBJ1-1 TRBV27
CASGRDSGNNEQFF TRBJ2-1 TRBV6-6
CASSPFMDREGIQYF TRBJ2-4 TRBV14
CASSSPSQGAVTYNSPLHF TRBJ1-6 TRBV7-9
CASSYGTQRNSPLHF TRBJ1-6 TRBV6-5
CASSPPSGTGYTDTQYF TRBJ2-3 TRBV4-1
CASTGQGQGEQFF TRBJ2-1 TRBV19
CASSQGNAWGVYGYTF TRBJ1-2 TRBV5-8
CASSLTAKNIQYF TRBJ2-4 TRBV5-4
CAWSVGGTGELFF TRBJ2-2 TRBV30
CAWARDPYNEQFF TRBJ2-1 TRBV30
CASSLSYQPQHF TRBJ1-5 TRBV7-2
CASSIQGQTEAFF TRBJ1-1 TRBV19
CASSPPDRAEGYTF TRBJ1-2 TRBV18
CASSLVTVGEQYF TRBJ2-7 TRBV11-2
CASSSPGPSKDIQYF TRBJ2-4 TRBV7-9
CASSLTPGASTDTQYF TRBJ2-3 TRBV7-7
CASSLLWSPTYEQYF TRBJ2-7 TRBV4-3
CATSRGGASSNQPQHF TRBJ1-5 TRBV15
CASSSGPHTEAFF TRBJ1-1 TRBV5-1
CASKEGNIQYF TRBJ2-4 TRBV5-1
CASSGTANTGELFF TRBJ2-2 TRBV5-4
CASSPSLETQYF TRBJ2-5 TRBV7-7
CSAPRDEAFF TRBJ1-1 TRBV20-1
CASSLARRDALGYTF TRBJ1-2 TRBV5-1
CASSEGLAGGPSTDTQYF TRBJ2-3 TRBV4-2
CASSREDVHSGNTIYF TRBJ1-3 TRBV4-1
CASSSRTGGTGELFF TRBJ2-2 TRBV7-2
CASSPGAGNFQETQYF TRBJ2-5 TRBV5-1
CASSYGAGARVDTQYF TRBJ2-3 TRBV7-2
CAWSVPRDRVGTYEQYF TRBJ2-7 TRBV30